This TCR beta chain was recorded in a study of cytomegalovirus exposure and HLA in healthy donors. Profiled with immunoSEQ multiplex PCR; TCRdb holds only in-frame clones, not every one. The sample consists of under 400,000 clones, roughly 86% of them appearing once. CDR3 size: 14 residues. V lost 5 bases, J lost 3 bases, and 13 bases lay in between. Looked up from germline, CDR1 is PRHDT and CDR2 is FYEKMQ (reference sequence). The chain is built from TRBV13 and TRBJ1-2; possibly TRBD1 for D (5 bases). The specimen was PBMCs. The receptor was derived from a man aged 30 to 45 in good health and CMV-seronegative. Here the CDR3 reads CASSAGYPDYGYTF. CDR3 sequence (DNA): TGTGCCAGCAGCGCAGGGTATCCAGACTATGGCTACACCTTC.